This T cell receptor (beta chain) was captured in a study of shared clonotypes between healthy human individuals (dated by TCRdb to 2019 to 2021). Background for the entire study: The cohort comprised a couple of women and a few men aged 18 to 49 years. Libraries were prepared and TCR repertoires were sequenced by different laboratories using diverse techniques, in order to increase sequencing depth and limit assay-specific biases. Leukapheresis yielded between about 0.94 and 10 billion PBMCs per donor. Per donor, three plates each were used for CD4 naive and CD4 memory, two for CD8 naive, and one for CD8 memory. Blood TCR repertoires of about five healthy adults were deeply sequenced to estimate repertoire size and the extent of clonotype sharing between individuals.

Regarding this clone: This clone's antigen is unknown. No much larger clone exists at a distance of one base, and base qualities are not known.

TCR CDR3 regions were amplified from genomic DNA by multiplex PCR using the deep immunoSEQ assay. Extracted genomic DNA from each cell subset was spread evenly across all wells of several immunoSEQ 96-well plates, with each plate serving as a replicate. For sorted subsets, roughly 200 ng genomic DNA, equal to 25,000 to 35,000 T cell genomes, was loaded into each replicate PCR. The purified libraries were quantified using a Qubit 3.0 fluorometer, sized with a Bioanalyzer 2100, and then quantified again using the KAPA Library Quantification kit. Every immunoSEQ 96-well plate was sequenced on a dedicated single-read 150-cycle Illumina NextSeq 550 flow cell. The paper's processing steps were these. Because the immunoSEQ output held only junctional sequences and lacked quality scores, the filtering could not match the filtering applied to full-length reads. Sequences were annotated with PyIR, a Python wrapper for IgBLAST v1.9, using IMGT germline references to assign V/J genes and CDR3. Reads were filtered out if the reads had weak V/J assignments (E-value above 1e-6), no CDR3, stop codons, out-of-frame junctions, or ambiguous translated residues. V3J clonotypes were defined as sequences sharing an identical inferred V gene, J gene, and CDR3 amino acid sequence. Percentage overlap between repertoires was calculated by dividing the number of shared unique clonotypes by the size of the smaller repertoire. Three approaches were used to assess repertoire richness: RTK rarefaction, the Chao1 estimator, and Recon v2.1 estimates of unobserved clonotypes. Generation probabilities were computed with OLGA for all TCRbeta clonotypes obtained by the gDNA method from a few donors. Held by TCRdb, this immuneACCESS table contains in-frame sequences only and omits some clones. Under half of the omission traces to an unresolved V gene where checked; the cause of the rest is unknown. The V and J calls and clone size are taken from that table; D and trimming were inferred from the DNA. A total of 650,000 to 800,000 clones appear in this sample, just under 75% of them only once. The ten largest clones represent about 1.8% of the sample.

Donors were healthy HIV-negative adults with no recently reported acute infections or vaccinations. Every donor was a Caucasian adult living in Nashville, Tennessee, USA. CD4+ T cells were enriched through magnetic negative selection, after which naive cells were positively selected on CD45RA and the remaining negative fraction served as the memory subset. Blood was collected by leukapheresis, and PBMCs were isolated by Ficoll-Histopaque density gradient centrifugation and then cryopreserved in liquid nitrogen vapor phase. Analytical flow cytometry was used to check the purity and quantity of each magnetically sorted T cell population. From each sorted fraction, genomic DNA was isolated and quantified by UV absorbance on a Nanodrop 2000c. The paper as a whole reports these results and caveats: Pairwise subsampling led to the expectation that sequencing depth would affect the degree of clonotype sharing among donors. The small number of donors limited the genetic and exposure-history diversity represented. Larger estimated clonotype richness was generally found for naive subsets than for memory subsets. Only blood was sampled, and tissue TCR repertoires likely differ from those in blood. Around 5% of naive CD4, roughly 3.6% of naive CD8, about 2.1% of memory CD4, and about 0.4% of memory CD8 clonotypes were shared across a few donors. Compared with non-shared clonotypes, the clonotypes found in all four sorted-subset donors had higher generation probabilities. Incomplete sequencing was indicated by rarefaction of sorted-subset datasets, despite the large sequencing depth.

Trimming removed 5 bases from V and 8 bases from J, leaving 16 bases between the germline ends. The CDR3 holds 14 amino acids from the cysteine to the phenylalanine. CDR3 DNA only is kept here, 42 bases in frame from base 1. The germline V gene supplies CDR1 SNHLY and CDR2 FYNNEI. The receptor was derived from a woman aged 25 to 39 in good health. The specimen was memory CD4+ T cells sorted from blood. This specimen's cell subset or site label, interpreted: CD45RA-negative fraction. The sequence is built from TRBV2 and TRBJ2-1; 6 matching bases give a weak D call of TRBD2. CDR3 protein: CASSPGLPIDEQFF. In nucleotides, the sequence is TGTGCCAGCAGTCCGGGACTCCCGATCGATGAGCAGTTCTTC.